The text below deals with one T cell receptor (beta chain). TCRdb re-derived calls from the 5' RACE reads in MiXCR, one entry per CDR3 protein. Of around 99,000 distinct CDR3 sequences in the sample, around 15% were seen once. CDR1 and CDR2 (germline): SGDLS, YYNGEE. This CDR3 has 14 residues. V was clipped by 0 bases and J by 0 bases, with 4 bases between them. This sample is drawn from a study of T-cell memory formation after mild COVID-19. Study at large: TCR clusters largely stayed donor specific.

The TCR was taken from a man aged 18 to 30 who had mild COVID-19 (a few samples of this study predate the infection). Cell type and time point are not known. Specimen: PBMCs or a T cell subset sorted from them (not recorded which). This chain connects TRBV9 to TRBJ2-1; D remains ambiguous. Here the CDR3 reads CASSVGGSYNEQFF. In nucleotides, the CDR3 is TGTGCCAGCAGCGTAGGCGGCTCCTACAATGAGCAGTTCTTC.